This paragraph reports one TCR beta chain. This clone was picked up a small number of times. Which antigen it targets is not known. No base-level quality is on record; no much larger clone is a single base apart. For this chain, trimming is 3 bases at the V end and 1 base at the J end, and the number of junction bases without a gene match is 9. From cysteine to phenylalanine, the CDR3 is 19 amino acids long. Left in the record is the CDR3 DNA by itself, 57 bases read in frame from the first base. Looking up the germline V gene yields CDR1 MGHRA and CDR2 YSYEKL. The cohort consisted of 600 to 700 healthy bone marrow donors. Cohort members were all nominally healthy when sampled, although unrecorded immune exposures were likely present. The donor tested CMV seronegative, placing the donor among the 300 to 400 seronegative members of the cohort. A peripheral blood sample was provided by each donor, and peripheral blood mononuclear cells were used for TCR beta sequencing. Genomic DNA extraction from the blood cell samples was performed with the Qiagen DNeasy Blood Extraction Kit.

Libraries were constructed by the immunoSEQ multiplex PCR assay. For the multiplex PCR, a mixture combining 60 forward primers for TCR Vbeta segments and 13 reverse primers for TCR Jbeta segments was used. The CDR3 region of rearranged TCR beta genes was amplified from genomic DNA with a multiplex PCR assay. The amplified TCR beta libraries were sequenced on the Illumina HiSeq System as 87-base-pair reads. In the source study's methods: A later analysis counted 75 million to 100 million unique TCR beta chains across the 550 to 750 repertoires, and 10 million to 12 million of these chains were shared by at least two donors. To remove PCR and sequencing errors, raw reads were error-corrected and collapsed into unique sequences using a nearest-neighbor algorithm that merged closely related sequences. To assign V, D and J gene segments, CDR3 sequences were aligned to IMGT reference sequences. For a sequence to be retained, a match of at least six nucleotides was required to both a V gene segment and a J gene segment. Rearrangements were classified as productive when the CDR3 lacked stop codons and remained in frame with V and J, and all other rearrangements were classified as non-productive. CDR3 was defined by IMGT convention, running from the second conserved V-encoded cysteine to the conserved J-encoded phenylalanine. In an earlier analysis of more than 550 of the donors, sequences lacking an unambiguous match to a single V gene segment were excluded. An earlier analysis of about 590 of the donors classified V segments as functional when productive rearrangements were above 56.7% and as segregating when the standard deviation between donors was above 5%. A statistical classification framework was built to diagnose cytomegalovirus status from the catalog of TCR beta chain sequences. In a later analysis, TCR nucleotide sequences were compared against IMGT/GENE-DB human TR gene sequences so that V and J genes could be assigned. In a later analysis, CDR3 sequences and most-parsimonious VDJ recombination scenarios were assigned using the TCRdist pipeline. In a later analysis, each TCR beta chain was defined by its CDR3 amino acid sequence together with its V-gene family, and reads without a unique V-gene family were excluded. A later analysis removed roughly 590 highly shared, low-generation-probability nucleotide sequences to deal with suspected cross-contamination and a sequencing artifact. A later analysis calculated a clonal expansion index for each public chain from normalized within-repertoire ranks of inferred template counts. A later analysis computed generation probabilities with a VDJ recombination model fitted to out-of-frame rearrangements, and checked the results against IGoR. In a later analysis, hypergeometric tests were used to score TCR-TCR, TCR-HLA and TCR-CMV co-occurrence, with a repertoire-size bias correction applied to TCR pairs. In a later analysis, false discovery rates were estimated by permuting HLA or CMV assignments 20 times. In a later analysis, co-occurring TCRs were grouped with DBSCAN, and TCRdist sequence similarity was added when clustering was performed within HLA-allele-positive subsets. Repertoires with fewer than 30,000 or more than 120,000 public chains were left out of co-occurrence clustering, as were a few repertoires with anomalous nucleotide sharing. TCRdb mirrors the immuneACCESS table, restricted to in-frame sequences. Some clones are absent from its copies; in checked studies, under half trace to an unresolved V gene, and the reason for the others is unknown. V, J and clone size are taken as reported in that table, and D and trimming were inferred from the DNA itself. The sample table shows around 45,000 clones, and approximately 65% are seen once. The ten largest clones represent roughly 6.5% of the sample.

The data derive from a study of cytomegalovirus exposure and HLA in healthy donors (dated 2017 in TCRdb). Notes on the research overall: In an earlier analysis of approximately 640 of the donors, 276 Gb of sequence data and 90 million to 130 million unique TCR beta sequences from about 190 million T cells were reported. An early release that covered 640 HLA-typed donors contained approximately 290 gigabases of sequencing data and about 93 million unique TCR sequences. Of the 398 genotyped donors, about 84% fell in the genetic ancestry cluster associated with self-reported Caucasian donors. The aim of the study was to test whether cataloging public T cell receptors could identify signatures of past pathogen exposure. The study profiled the T cell repertoires of 550 to 700 subjects by immunosequencing and related them to cytomegalovirus serostatus. In addition to the first cohort of approximately 650 subjects, a separate validation cohort of approximately 130 different subjects was used. To predict cytomegalovirus infection status, the study brought together high-throughput TCR immunosequencing, statistical association of individual TCRs with disease status, and machine learning. A later analysis re-analyzed previously published TCR beta repertoires from 666 donors and added high-resolution HLA genotyping to study TCR occurrence patterns. Rather than using new phenotypic data, the later analysis identified candidate immune exposures from TCR beta sequences and from how often those sequences occurred across donors. To decide whether each TCR beta V gene segment behaved as functional or pseudogenic, an earlier analysis of some 580 of the donors relied on high-throughput TCR beta sequencing. Donor age, sex, ethnicity and CMV serostatus were compiled alongside the repertoire data. Genome-wide SNP genotypes for about three fifths of the roughly 700 donors were used in a later genetic analysis, which treated that subset as a discovery cohort. All discovery cohort repertoires had been generated on a single sequencing platform. HLA typing covered class I and class II loci at four-digit resolution. The number of typed donors differed by locus: about 620-630 for A, B, C, DRB1 and DQB1; approximately 530 for DQA1; approximately 610 for DPA1; and around 490 for DPB1. Several DR-DQ haplotypes were handled as single units for association and clustering because linkage in the cohort was strong. Across some 400 genotyped donors of the cohort, an average of about 220,000 unique TCR beta nucleotide sequences per donor were sequenced, and roughly a sixth of those sequences were non-productive. Points the paper makes about the study in general: Because some donors lacked HLA typing at each locus, the association tests relied only on the typed subset. According to a later analysis, TCR association rates differed among HLA loci, with DRB1 alleles showing the most associated TCRs and HLA-C alleles showing the fewest. Some IMGT-functional V segments, including TRBV6-2 and TRBV6-3, could not be distinguished by the 87-base-pair reads and were therefore excluded. A later genetic analysis associated a missense DCLRE1C variant with V-gene and J-gene trimming of TCR beta chains, and an independent cohort replicated the association. A total of 164 TCR beta chains were listed by the study as associated with cytomegalovirus. Sequencing depth was assumed to be roughly uniform across donors in the presence/absence analyses, though that assumption may not hold. A later analysis reported that several top co-occurrence clusters appeared linked to parvovirus B19, influenza, CMV and Epstein-Barr virus. When HLA alleles, especially DR and DQ, strongly co-occurred, attributing TCR associations to individual alleles was difficult. In vitro tests confirmed that a few of the cytomegalovirus-associated TCR beta chains recognize cytomegalovirus antigens. Broadly in line with IMGT annotations, most TCR beta V segments showed up in productive rearrangements about 87% or about 30% of the time in an earlier analysis of approximately 600 of the donors. Compared with the roughly 670-donor mean, donors in an Asian-associated ancestry cluster had fewer N-insertions in productive TCRs, according to a later genetic analysis. The cohort was sequenced for TCR beta chains only, and without alpha or paired-chain data the features that could be detected were limited. Over 15 rarely observed V segments, including chromosome 9 orphons, were excluded from the earlier analysis of approximately 500 of the donors because counts were too low. The sequencing pipeline was judged likely to have produced a cluster of highly shared sequence variants as a technical artifact. A later analysis associated about 17,000 TCR beta sequences with specific HLA alleles at a false discovery rate of 0.05. A further reported finding was that TCR beta sequences accurately predicted the HLA-A and HLA-B alleles for most subjects in the first cohort. Correlated functional status among segregating V segments might reflect linkage disequilibrium, but an unknown experimental factor could not be ruled out. A later analysis found that HLA-associated TCR beta chains were more clonally expanded and had lower generation probabilities than equally common non-associated chains. CMV serostatus was the only immune exposure information available for the cohort. While some public TCRs were present in many individuals, most TCR sequences turned up only very rarely across donors. In both the original and validation cohorts, the classifier was reported to diagnose cytomegalovirus status with high specificity and sensitivity. It was suggested by the authors that the approach could potentially be generalized to other disease states and immunological phenotypes. Most CMV-associated TCR beta chains appeared to be HLA-restricted in a later analysis, and the HLA associations seemed to be driven largely by CMV exposure.

The sample taken for sequencing was PBMCs. The receptor was derived from a man aged 25 to 40 in good health and CMV-seronegative. The V and J segments used are TRBV4-1 and TRBJ2-7; TRBD2 fits 16 bases in the junction. Here is the DNA: TGCGCCAGCAGCCAGGGGGGACTAGCGGGAGGGGATGGATCCTACGAGCAGTACTTC. Its protein is CASSQGGLAGGDGSYEQYF.